This T cell receptor (beta chain) is from a study of T cell changes during pregnancy in multiple sclerosis. Germline CDR1 and CDR2: LNHDA and SQIVND (reference sequence). The V and J ends lost 5 bases and 4 bases, in that order; junction bases with no gene match: 9. CDR3 size: 15 residues. Profiled with immunoSEQ multiplex PCR; TCRdb holds only in-frame clones, not every one. The sample carries about 76,000 clones, 85% to 95% recorded once. The TCR was taken from a female donor with multiple sclerosis, enrolled in a pregnancy study. The rearrangement links TRBV19 to TRBJ1-2, with 8 nucleotides matching TRBD1. The sample here was peripheral blood, taken in the second trimester of pregnancy. The CDR3 region is CASSLTGGRGYGYTF. CDR3 bases: TGTGCCAGTAGTCTAACAGGGGGTCGAGGCTATGGCTACACCTTC.